This T cell receptor beta chain was recorded in a study of T cells in Graves' hyperthyroidism and ophthalmopathy. Findings and limits, study-wide: The model forecast ophthalmopathy, anticipating it by a median roughly 6 months before onset.

In the case of this clonotype: What it binds is unknown.

TCR beta CDR3 regions were amplified from RNA transcripts. Primed by the HTBI set, a first-round RT-PCR was run on the TCR CDR3. MiXCR was run by TCRdb on the multiplex PCR reads, yielding one entry per CDR3 protein. The data hold about 500,000 distinct CDR3 sequences, with roughly 15% observed a single time. Trimming pared 4 bases from V and 7 bases from J, leaving 19 bases between. The CDR3 sequence is 16 residues long. Germline CDR1 is MNHEY and CDR2 is SVGEGT. The rearrangement joins TRBV6-2 or TRBV6-3 to TRBJ2-2; D is perhaps TRBD2 (6 bases). Material: blood. The source is a woman in her twenties or thirties with Graves' ophthalmopathy. The CDR3 sequence: CASSWGDGSTNGELFF. The CDR3 DNA reads as TGTGCCAGCAGTTGGGGGGACGGAAGCACGAACGGGGAGCTGTTTTTT.